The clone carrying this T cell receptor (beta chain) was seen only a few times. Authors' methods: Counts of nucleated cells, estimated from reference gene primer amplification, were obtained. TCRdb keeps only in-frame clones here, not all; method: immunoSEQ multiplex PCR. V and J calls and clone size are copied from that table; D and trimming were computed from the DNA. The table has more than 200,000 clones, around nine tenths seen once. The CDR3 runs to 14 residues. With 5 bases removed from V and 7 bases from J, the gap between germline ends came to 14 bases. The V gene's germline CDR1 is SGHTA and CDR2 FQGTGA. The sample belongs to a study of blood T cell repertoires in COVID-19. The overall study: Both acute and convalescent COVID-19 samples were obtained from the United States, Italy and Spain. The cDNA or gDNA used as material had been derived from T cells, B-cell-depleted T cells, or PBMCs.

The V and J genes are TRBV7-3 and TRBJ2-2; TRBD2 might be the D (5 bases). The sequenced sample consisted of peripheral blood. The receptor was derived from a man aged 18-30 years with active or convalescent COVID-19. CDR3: CASSVSSFSGELFF. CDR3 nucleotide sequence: TGTGCCAGCAGCGTCTCTAGCTTTAGCGGGGAGCTGTTTTTT. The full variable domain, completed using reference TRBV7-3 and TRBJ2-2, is GAGVSQTPSNKVTEKGKYVELRCDPISGHTALYWYRQSLGQGPEFLIYFQGTGAADDSGLPNDRFFAVRPEGSVSTLKIQRTERGDSAVYLCASSVSSFSGELFFGEGSRLTVL.